This T cell receptor beta chain emerged from a study of shared clonotypes between healthy human individuals. Study summary: There were three CD4 naive, three CD4 memory, two CD8 naive and one CD8 memory plates per donor.

The assay was run at deep level. Generated by immunoSEQ multiplex PCR, the TCRdb table keeps only in-frame clones and is missing some. The data contain about 1 million clones, about 74% of them seen just once; the ten biggest clones take up roughly 1.5%. All participating donors were Caucasian adults from Nashville, Tennessee. From germline, CDR1 is SNHLY and CDR2 FYNNEI. The CDR3 contains 14 residues. J lost 2 bases, V lost 2 bases, and 0 bases had no gene match. The chain employs TRBV2 and TRBJ2-1; 7 bases line up with TRBD2. Sequenced input: memory CD4+ T cells sorted from blood. The subset: CD45RA-negative fraction. The sequence came from a man aged 18 to 35 in good health. DNA of the CDR3: TGTGCCAGCAGTGAACTAGCGGCCTACAATGAGCAGTTCTTC. Its translation: CASSELAAYNEQFF. The full variable domain, with the rest looked up from reference TRBV2 and TRBJ2-1, is EPEVTQTPSHQVTQMGQEVILRCVPISNHLYFYWYRQILGQKVEFLVSFYNNEISEKSEIFDDQFSVERPDGSNFTLKIRSTKLEDSAMYFCASSELAAYNEQFFGPGTRLTVL.